This T cell receptor (beta chain) derives from a study of cytomegalovirus exposure and HLA in healthy donors. Germline V gene data show CDR1 as SGHVS and CDR2 as FNYEAQ. The CDR3 loop spans 15 amino acids. V dropped 5 bases and J dropped 2; count of bases not matched to a gene: 7. This clone was seen a few times. The primer mix had 60 Vbeta and 13 Jbeta primers. The table came from immunoSEQ multiplex PCR; TCRdb's copy has only in-frame clones and leaves some out. The sample gives fewer than 110,000 clones, approximately 79% of which show up once; 11% to 15% is in the top ten. The V and J genes are TRBV7-6 and TRBJ2-7, with TRBD1 identical over 9 bases. The sequencing sample was made of PBMCs. This sequence originates from a woman aged 35 to 49 in good health and CMV-seropositive. The CDR3 loop reads CASSPTGQGPYEQYF. In DNA, the CDR3 is TGTGCCAGCAGCCCCACGGGACAGGGACCCTACGAGCAGTACTTC.